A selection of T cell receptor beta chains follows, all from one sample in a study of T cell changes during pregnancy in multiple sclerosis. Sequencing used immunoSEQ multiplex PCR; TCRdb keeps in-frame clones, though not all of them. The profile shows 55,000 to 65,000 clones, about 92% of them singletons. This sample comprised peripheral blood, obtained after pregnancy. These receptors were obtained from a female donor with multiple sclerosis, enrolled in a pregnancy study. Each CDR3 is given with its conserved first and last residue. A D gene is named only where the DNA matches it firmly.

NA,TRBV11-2,CASSLAQELYEQYF
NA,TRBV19,CASSIGSGMDYGYTF
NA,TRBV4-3,CASSQETGIMNTEAFF
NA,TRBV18,CASSPPGHSNTGELFF
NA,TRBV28,CASSLYSGGAGGYTF
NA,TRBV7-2,CASSSIAHTEAFF
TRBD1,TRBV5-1,CASSSQGANTEAFF
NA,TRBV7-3,CASSLTPGTLQTQYF
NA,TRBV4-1,CASSQDGGNRGETQYF
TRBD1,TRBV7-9,CASSSDRDQPQHF
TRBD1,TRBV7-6,CASSLGSGGTGELFF
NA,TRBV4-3,CASSQDVEYEQYF
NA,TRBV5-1,CASSLSAKNIQYF
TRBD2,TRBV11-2,CASSFSSGISYEQYF
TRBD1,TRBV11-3,CASSPPGQPLAKNIQYF
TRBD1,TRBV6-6,CASTLPGQGNTGELFF
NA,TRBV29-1,CSVRTNYNEQFF
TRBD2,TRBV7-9,CASSRTGTTFNEQFF
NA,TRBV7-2,CASSLQRPTEAFF
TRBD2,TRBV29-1,CSVATSGRAGPTDTQYF
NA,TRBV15,CATSNENSYEQYF
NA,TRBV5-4,CASREGSLGANVLTF
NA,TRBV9,CASSVTSGNEQFF